Listed here is a single TCR beta chain. While unrecorded immune exposures were likely, the donors were nominally healthy when sampled. These data are taken from a study of cytomegalovirus exposure and HLA in healthy donors. Primers for the PCR totalled 60 Vbeta and 13 Jbeta. Study processing details: Counted up in a later analysis, unique TCR beta chains came to 60 million to 95 million, with around 9.9 million shared. Clones were read by immunoSEQ multiplex PCR, and TCRdb kept only the in-frame ones, dropping some. D and trimming come from the DNA, and the V and J calls and clone size come from that table. This sample carries around 170,000 clones, 78% of them seen once, and the ten largest clones take around 3.2%. V dropped 4 bases and J dropped 4 bases, with 19 bases sitting between them. Germline V gene sequence: CDR1 LNHDA, CDR2 SQIVND (reference sequence). The CDR3 loop spans 16 amino acids.

This TCR derives from a woman between 45 and 65 years old in good health and CMV-seropositive. The gene calls are TRBV19 and TRBJ1-1, with D possibly TRBD1 on 5 matching bases. The sample consisted of PBMCs. The CDR3 region is CASSTPGSPGGTEAFF. In nucleotides, the CDR3 is TGTGCCAGTAGTACCCCGGGGTCTCCGGGGGGCACTGAAGCTTTCTTT.